The 20 T cell receptor beta chains reported below all come from one sample, sequenced in a study of blood T cell repertoires in COVID-19. The assay was immunoSEQ multiplex PCR, and TCRdb's table has in-frame clones only and misses some. The sample holds around 500,000 clones, approximately 85% seen once. Sample: peripheral blood. These receptors all come from a human donor in a cohort sampled during active COVID-19.

This clone was seen a handful of times. V is TRBV5-6 and J is TRBJ1-2, with 7 bases that match TRBD1. This CDR3 contains 16 residues. CDR1 is SGHDT and CDR2 is YYEEEE in the germline V gene. Trimming took 2 bases from V and 2 from J; bases not matched to a gene: 9. The CDR3 DNA follows: TGTGCCAGCAGCTTTGATACCGGGACAGCAAACTATGGCTACACCTTC. It codes for CASSFDTGTANYGYTF.

This clone was detected once. The chain has TRBV3-1 (or the pseudogene TRBV3-2) and TRBJ2-1; TRBD1 agrees at 10 bases. Trimming at V came to 4 bases and at J to 7 bases, leaving 7 bases not matched to a gene. Germline V gene lookup returns CDR1 LGHDT and CDR2 YNNKEL (reference sequence). There are 15 residues in the CDR3. For the CDR3, the DNA is TGTGCCAGCAGCCCGTGGGGGACAGGGGATAATGAGCAGTTCTTC. This encodes CASSPWGTGDNEQFF.

The chain employs TRBV2 and TRBJ2-1, with D uncertain. The germline V gene encodes CDR1 SNHLY and CDR2 FYNNEI. CDR3 length: 14 amino acids. Trimming left V 3 bases short and J 2 bases short, with 8 bases between. The CDR3 bases are TGTGCCAGCAGTGAGTCCAGCGCCTACAATGAGCAGTTCTTC. Amino acid sequence: CASSESSAYNEQFF.

The rearrangement uses TRBV9 and TRBJ1-2; D is perhaps TRBD1 (5 bases). This CDR3 is built from 15 residues. The V end was cut by 2 bases, the J end by 4 bases, with 15 bases between. In germline, CDR1 is SGDLS, CDR2 YYNGEE. The CDR3 is CASSVANQGPYGYTF. The CDR3 DNA is TGTGCCAGCAGCGTGGCAAATCAGGGTCCCTATGGCTACACCTTC.

The genes are TRBV18 and TRBJ1-2; TRBD1 matches at 7 bases. Germline V gene data show CDR1 as KGHSH and CDR2 as LQKENI. The junction had 9 bases not matched to a gene; V was cut back by 3 bases and J by 5 bases. This CDR3 has 15 residues. CDR3 sequence (DNA): TGTGCCAGCTCACCCTCTTTAGACAGGGTGTATGGCTACACCTTC. Its translation is CASSPSLDRVYGYTF.

The chain joins TRBV6-2 or TRBV6-3 to TRBJ2-7; 7 bases fit TRBD1. Looked up from germline, CDR1 is MNHEY and CDR2 is SVGEGT. This CDR3 contains 16 residues. Losses at the gene ends were 2 bases for V and 7 bases for J; bases not matched to a gene: 14. Here the CDR3 reads CASSYSSPQGSVEQYF. DNA of the CDR3: TGTGCCAGCAGTTACAGTAGTCCACAGGGGAGCGTAGAGCAGTACTTC.

The chain is built from TRBV29-1 and TRBJ1-2, with D perhaps TRBD1 (5 bases). Germline CDR1 is SQVTM and CDR2 is ANQGSEA. Between the trimmed V and J ends, which lost 4 bases and 4 bases, there was a span of 16 bases. The CDR3 spans 14 residues. CDR3 protein: CSVVAGEVSYGYTF. CDR3 bases: TGCAGCGTTGTTGCGGGGGAGGTGAGCTATGGCTACACCTTC.

The chain has TRBV30 and TRBJ1-5, with 7 nucleotides matching TRBD1. Per germline, CDR1 GTSNPN and CDR2 SVGIG (reference sequence). J lost 5 bases, V lost 3 bases, and 7 bases had no gene match. The CDR3 consists of 14 residues. In nucleotides, the CDR3 is TGTGCCTGGAGGGCCCCGGGACAGCATCAGCCCCAGCATTTT. Encoded protein: CAWRAPGQHQPQHF.

CDR3 sequence (DNA): TGTGCCAGCAGCTTCGCTCGCGGGGGAGAGACCCAGTACTTC. Residues: CASSFARGGETQYF. The chain joins TRBV7-2 to TRBJ2-5; 7 bases are a match to TRBD2. Germline V gene sequence: CDR1 SGHTA, CDR2 FQGNSA. This CDR3 has 14 amino acids. The V gene end was trimmed by 3 bases and the J gene end by 4 bases; junction bases not matched to a gene: 5.

The rearrangement joins TRBV4-3 to TRBJ1-1; 8 bases are shared with TRBD1. The CDR3 has 19 amino acids. V was pared by 1 base and J by 0 bases, with 13 bases of the junction left unmatched. Germline V gene lookup returns CDR1 LGHNA and CDR2 YSLEER. This CDR3 reads CASSQVTDRATFLNTEAFF. CDR3 bases: TGCGCCAGCAGCCAAGTAACGGACAGGGCCACTTTCCTGAACACTGAAGCTTTCTTT.

The table lists this clone with a count of one. V usage is TRBV11-3 and J usage is TRBJ2-1; TRBD2 agrees at 7 bases. The CDR3 runs 15 residues. Unmatched junction bases numbered 6, after V lost 5 bases and J lost 2 bases. Per the germline V gene, CDR1 is SGHNT and CDR2 is YENEEA. CDR3 DNA sequence: TGTGCCAGCAGCAGACTAGCCGAGACCTACAATGAGCAGTTCTTC. Its translation: CASSRLAETYNEQFF.

This sequence joins TRBV3-1 (or the pseudogene TRBV3-2) and TRBJ1-4; tentatively, D is TRBD1 (5 bases). Germline CDR1 LGHDT, CDR2 YNNKEL (reference sequence). The CDR3 consists of 14 residues. Trimming shortened V by 2 bases and J by 6 bases, and 10 bases separated the two germline ends. CDR3 in DNA: TGTGCCAGCAGCCAAAGGGGCTCCGATGAAAAACTGTTTTTT. It specifies CASSQRGSDEKLFF.

This clone was detected once. The chain is built from TRBV2 and TRBJ2-3; 8 bases are a match to TRBD2. CDR1 is SNHLY and CDR2 is FYNNEI in the germline V gene. The V and J ends lost 6 bases and 7 bases, in that order; junction bases with no gene match: 12. The CDR3 totals 15 residues. CDR3 nucleotide sequence: TGTGCCAGCAGGGTAGGAAGCGGGAGTGCGAATACGCAGTATTTT. This encodes CASRVGSGSANTQYF.

The chain has TRBV6-6 and TRBJ2-5; the D gene is possibly TRBD1 (5 bases). V was clipped by 4 bases and J by 2 bases, with 8 bases between them. CDR1 MNHNY and CDR2 SVGAGI come from the germline V gene (reference sequence). There are 13 residues in the CDR3. The CDR3 DNA sequence: TGTGCCAGCAGTTCCAGGGCTCAAGAGACCCAGTACTTC. Translated, it gives CASSSRAQETQYF.

The V and J genes are TRBV28 and TRBJ2-1; the match to TRBD1 covers 11 bases. Losses at the gene ends were 4 bases for V and 2 bases for J; bases not matched to a gene: 10. The CDR3 has 18 residues. Germline V gene sequence: CDR1 MDHEN, CDR2 SYDVKM. CDR3 coding DNA: TGTGCCAGCAGTTCTGCGCCGCCGGGACAGGGGGCCTACAATGAGCAGTTCTTC. Translating gives CASSSAPPGQGAYNEQFF.

The chain couples TRBV5-1 to TRBJ2-1, with a possible D match to TRBD2 (5 bases). The CDR3 is made up of 15 amino acids. Trimming cost V 5 bases and J 0 bases, with 12 bases left between them. Germline loops: CDR1 SGHRS, CDR2 YFSETQ. The CDR3 loop is CASRPGVSSYNEQFF. The CDR3 DNA is TGCGCCAGCAGACCCGGGGTCAGCTCCTACAATGAGCAGTTCTTC. Complete variable domain (other parts from reference TRBV5-1 and TRBJ2-1): KAGVTQTPRYLIKTRGQQVTLSCSPISGHRSVSWYQQTPGQGLQFLFEYFSETQRNKGNFPGRFSGRQFSNSRSEMNVSTLELGDSALYLCASRPGVSSYNEQFFGPGTRLTVL.

V gene TRBV21-1 combines with J gene TRBJ2-4; the D call TRBD2 from the table was never checked on the DNA. TRBV21-1 is an annotated pseudogene. CDR3 length: 17 amino acids. The CDR3 reads CASSKVSGGAAKNIQYF. CDR3 bases: TGTGCCAGCAGCAAAGTGTCAGGAGGGGCTGCCAAAAACATTCAGTACTTC.

J is TRBJ2-6 and V is TRBV6-5; D is uncertain. Trimming removed 5 bases from V and 0 bases from J, with 8 bases in between. CDR3 length: 15 residues. Germline V gene data show CDR1 as MNHEY and CDR2 as SVGAGI. The CDR3 sequence: CASSMTGSGANVLTF. The DNA for the CDR3 is TGTGCCAGCAGTATGACGGGCTCTGGGGCCAACGTCCTGACTTTC.

The rearrangement uses TRBV28 and TRBJ1-2; 9 bases line up with TRBD1. The CDR3 spans 13 residues. The germline V gene encodes CDR1 MDHEN and CDR2 SYDVKM. J gave up 5 bases and V 9 bases, and 7 bases lay outside the gene matches. The CDR3 DNA reads as TGTGCCAGTCAGGGACAGGGCGAGTATGGCTACACCTTC. Protein sequence: CASQGQGEYGYTF.

The V call is TRBV30, the J call TRBJ1-3, with 10 bases fitting TRBD1. The J segment lost 2 bases and the V segment lost 4 bases, leaving 14 bases of the junction unmatched. In germline, CDR1 is GTSNPN, CDR2 SVGIG (reference sequence). CDR3 length: 18 residues. The CDR3 sequence is CAWTSGRQGAGTGNTIYF. CDR3 sequence (DNA): TGTGCCTGGACCTCGGGAAGACAGGGGGCAGGTACTGGAAACACCATATATTTT.